Listed here are 30 T cell receptor beta chains from one sample, sequenced in a study of T cell responses to AZD1222 COVID-19 vaccine. This table comes from immunoSEQ multiplex PCR, and its TCRdb copy is limited to in-frame clones, with some not included. This table holds about 130,000 clones, 80% to 90% found once. Sequencing was performed on peripheral blood, taken on day 0 of AZD1222 vaccination. The receptor set was obtained from an adult in good health.

J is TRBJ1-1 and V is TRBV30; TRBD1 is a possible D gene (6 bases). CDR3 length equals 19 residues. The V and J ends lost 2 bases and 1 base respectively, with 26 bases between them. CDR1 and CDR2 (germline): GTSNPN, SVGIG (reference sequence). The CDR3 loop reads CAWSPKRGELAQANTEAFF. In DNA, the CDR3 is TGTGCCTGGAGTCCCAAGAGGGGGGAATTGGCCCAGGCGAACACTGAAGCTTTCTTT.

The J gene is TRBJ1-2, the V gene TRBV6-6, with a weak D call TRBD1 (6 bases). CDR1 is MNHNY and CDR2 is SVGAGI in the germline V gene (reference sequence). CDR3 size: 14 residues. V was trimmed by 2 bases and J by 2 bases, leaving 9 bases between them. The CDR3 region is CASSYRGRNYGYTF. CDR3 DNA: TGTGCCAGCAGTTACAGGGGGAGGAACTATGGCTACACCTTC.

V is TRBV7-8 and J is TRBJ2-7; 9 bases match TRBD2. Per the germline V gene, CDR1 is SGHVS and CDR2 is FQNEAQ. Trimming cost V 5 bases and J 1 base; bases outside gene matches: 9. There are 16 residues in the CDR3. CDR3 loop: CASSPAGTSTSYEQYF. The DNA for the CDR3 is TGTGCCAGCAGCCCGGCTGGGACTAGCACGTCCTACGAGCAGTACTTC.

The gene calls are TRBV14 and TRBJ1-2, with D possibly being TRBD1 (5 bases). V gave up 4 bases and J gave up 6 bases, with 12 bases separating them. The CDR3 is made up of 13 amino acids. Looked up from germline, CDR1 is SGHDN and CDR2 is FVKESK. The CDR3 loop is CASSPGRRDGYTF. In DNA form, the CDR3 reads TGTGCCAGCAGCCCGGGGCGTAGGGATGGCTACACCTTC.

The V call is TRBV5-3, the J call TRBJ2-1; the match to TRBD2 covers 7 bases. TRBV5-3 falls under the ORF class, with uncertain function. This CDR3 region has 16 residues. The V segment lost 0 bases and the J segment 4 bases; nucleotides outside the gene matches: 7. Here the CDR3 reads CARSLGLGTKYNEQFF. Here the CDR3 DNA reads TGTGCCAGAAGCTTGGGACTCGGGACTAAGTACAATGAGCAGTTCTTC.

This clone has more than one count but fewer than ten. The chain links TRBV7-2 to TRBJ2-7, with 7 positions matching TRBD1. The CDR3 sequence is 14 residues long. Germline V gene sequence: CDR1 SGHTA, CDR2 FQGNSA. With V trimmed by 6 bases and J by 2 bases, 7 bases remained unmatched. CDR3 residues: CASRADRATYEQYF. In DNA, the CDR3 is TGTGCCAGCAGGGCTGACAGGGCTACCTACGAGCAGTACTTC.

This chain links TRBV30 with TRBJ1-1; D unclear. The ends were cut back, 2 bases at V and 2 bases at J, with 3 bases in the middle. Germline V gene sequence: CDR1 GTSNPN, CDR2 SVGIG (reference sequence). This CDR3 has 11 residues. The CDR3 DNA reads TGTGCCTGGAGTTATAACACTGAAGCTTTCTTT. It specifies CAWSYNTEAFF.

The CDR3 DNA sequence: TGTGCCAGCAGTTACGGACCGCTATGGTATGGCTACACCTTC. The encoded protein is CASSYGPLWYGYTF. The chain uses TRBV6-5 and TRBJ1-2; no clear D. Trimming took off 2 bases at V and 5 bases at J, with 12 bases between the two ends. CDR1 is MNHEY and CDR2 is SVGAGI in the germline V gene. This CDR3 has 14 residues.

The CDR3: CASSSRLVTGGEQFF. CDR3 nucleotides: TGTGCCAGCAGCTCGAGACTAGTGACGGGCGGTGAGCAGTTCTTC. The chain uses TRBV7-2 and TRBJ2-1; TRBD2 might be the D (6 bases). CDR1 is SGHTA and CDR2 is FQGNSA in the germline V gene. The CDR3 consists of 15 residues. The V and J ends lost 4 bases and 9 bases respectively, with 19 bases between them.

The chain recombines TRBV5-1 with TRBJ2-5; TRBD1 aligns across 10 bases. The CDR3 runs to 14 residues. Germline V gives CDR1 SGHRS, CDR2 YFSETQ. V trimming: 4 bases; J trimming: 3 bases; junction bases outside the gene matches: 3. CDR3 loop: CASSGGTGEETQYF. DNA of the CDR3: TGCGCCAGCAGCGGGGGGACAGGGGAAGAGACCCAGTACTTC. Supplemented by reference TRBV5-1 and TRBJ2-5, the full variable domain reads KAGVTQTPRYLIKTRGQQVTLSCSPISGHRSVSWYQQTPGQGLQFLFEYFSETQRNKGNFPGRFSGRQFSNSRSEMNVSTLELGDSALYLCASSGGTGEETQYFGPGTRLLVL.

V is TRBV27 and J is TRBJ2-7, with 8 positions matching TRBD1. The CDR3 is 15 residues long. Per germline, CDR1 MNHEY and CDR2 SMNVEV (reference sequence). V was pared by 6 bases and J by 3 bases, with 10 bases of the junction left unmatched. The CDR3 DNA reads TGTGCCAGCAGGCCAGGGGGCGCAGATTTCTACGAGCAGTACTTC. Protein sequence: CASRPGGADFYEQYF.

The rearrangement links TRBV4-2 to TRBJ2-2; no clear D gene. The ends were cut back, 3 bases at V and 7 bases at J, with 12 bases in the middle. This CDR3 region has 14 residues. Germline V gives CDR1 LGHNA, CDR2 YNFKEQ. The CDR3 DNA is TGTGCCAGCAGCCAGTTAGGAGATCACGGGGAGCTGTTTTTT. Amino acid sequence: CASSQLGDHGELFF.

The chain links TRBV10-3 to TRBJ2-6, with 7 bases identical to TRBD1. J gave up 0 bases and V 4 bases, and 6 bases lay outside the gene matches. The germline V gene has CDR1 ENHRY and CDR2 SYGVKD. The CDR3 is 17 amino acids. CDR3 bases: TGTGCCATCAGTGGAGGGCAGGGGGACTCTGGGGCCAACGTCCTGACTTTC. Its protein is CAISGGQGDSGANVLTF.

The genes are TRBV4-1 and TRBJ1-2; D possibly corresponds to TRBD1 (5 bases). This CDR3 is 16 amino acids long. V dropped 1 base and J dropped 6 bases, with 18 bases sitting between them. The germline CDR1 and CDR2 sequences are MGHRA and YSYEKL. This CDR3 reads CASSQVSVGVRNGYTF. In DNA form, the CDR3 reads TGCGCCAGCAGCCAAGTCAGCGTAGGGGTGAGGAATGGCTACACCTTC.

This rearrangement joins TRBV4-2 to TRBJ2-1; TRBD2 is a possible D gene (5 bases). The germline V gene has CDR1 LGHNA and CDR2 YNFKEQ. V was trimmed by 5 bases and J by 1 base, leaving 9 bases between them. The length of the CDR3 is 14 residues. The CDR3 spells CASSSRGSYNEQFF. Written as DNA, the CDR3 is TGTGCCAGCAGCAGCCGGGGTTCCTACAATGAGCAGTTCTTC.

The chain recombines TRBV4-1 with TRBJ2-7; D is possibly TRBD1 (6 bases). Trimming removed 5 bases from V and 4 bases from J, with 15 bases in between. The CDR3 has 14 amino acids. Germline V gene data show CDR1 as MGHRA and CDR2 as YSYEKL. CDR3 DNA: TGCGCCAGCAGCACGAACCCACAGGGTTACGAGCAGTACTTC. Protein sequence: CASSTNPQGYEQYF.

By sample fraction, this clone is medium-sized. V gene TRBV6-5 combines with J gene TRBJ2-1; 8 nucleotides line up with TRBD2. V was pared by 6 bases and J by 7 bases, with 8 bases of the junction left unmatched. Germline V gene lookup returns CDR1 MNHEY and CDR2 SVGAGI. CDR3 size: 14 residues. DNA for the CDR3: TGTGCCAGCAGCCCCTATAGCGGGATGAATGAGCAGTTCTTC. Translation: CASSPYSGMNEQFF.

The CDR3 loop is CASSLIRETQYF. The CDR3 DNA follows: TGTGCCAGCAGCCTGATACGGGAGACCCAGTACTTC. The chain uses TRBV7-9 and TRBJ2-5; D uncertain. The CDR3 is made up of 12 amino acids. CDR1 SEHNR and CDR2 FQNEAQ come from the germline V gene (reference sequence). Trimming pared 5 bases from V and 5 bases from J, leaving 9 bases between. The full variable domain, rest sourced from reference TRBV7-9 and TRBJ2-5, is DTGVSQNPRHKITKRGQNVTFRCDPISEHNRLYWYRQTLGQGPEFLTYFQNEAQLEKSRLLSDRFSAERPKGSFSTLEIQRTEQGDSAMYLCASSLIRETQYFGPGTRLLVL.

CDR3 protein: CASSETYRISYEQYF. DNA of the CDR3: TGTGCCAGTAGTGAGACCTACAGGATATCCTACGAGCAGTACTTC. The rearrangement uses TRBV19 and TRBJ2-7; the D gene is possibly TRBD1 (5 bases). The CDR3 consists of 15 residues. Trimming left V 5 bases short and J 1 base short, with 15 bases between. Per the germline V gene, CDR1 is LNHDA and CDR2 is SQIVND (reference sequence).

The gene calls are TRBV12-3 or TRBV12-4 and TRBJ2-5; D is ambiguous. Trimming left V 6 bases short and J 5 bases short, with 10 bases between. The CDR3 is 12 residues long. In nucleotides, the CDR3 is TGTGCCAGCAGCATTAGCAGGGAGACCCAGTACTTC. Translated: CASSISRETQYF.

This chain uses TRBV2 with TRBJ2-1; no clear D gene. Germline V gene lookup returns CDR1 SNHLY and CDR2 FYNNEI. The CDR3 has 13 amino acids. V was shortened by 2 bases and J by 4 bases, with 6 bases between the two germline ends. The CDR3 DNA reads TGTGCCAGCAGTGAAAATAGATACAATGAGCAGTTCTTC. Translating gives CASSENRYNEQFF.

This clone was detected only once. The chain has TRBV6-5 and TRBJ1-6; TRBD1 matches at 11 bases. Losses at the gene ends were 6 bases for V and 10 bases for J; bases not matched to a gene: 5. Germline V lookup: CDR1 MNHEY, CDR2 SVGAGI. The CDR3 is made up of 14 amino acids. DNA of the CDR3: TGTGCCAGCAGAGGACAGGGGGCAAAATCACCCCTCCACTTT. It translates to CASRGQGAKSPLHF.

V and J are TRBV4-2 and TRBJ1-4; TRBD1 matches at 8 bases. The trim removed 6 bases at V and 7 bases at J, leaving 7 bases unmatched. CDR3 length: 14 residues. Germline-derived CDR1 and CDR2 are LGHNA and YNFKEQ. Written as DNA, the CDR3 is TGTGCCAGCAGTTACGGACAGGGAAGTGAAAAACTGTTTTTT. Translated, it gives CASSYGQGSEKLFF.

The chain recombines TRBV27 with TRBJ1-5, with D perhaps TRBD1 (5 bases). The V end lost 2 bases, the J end lost 2 bases, and 10 bases lay between the germline ends. Germline CDR1 MNHEY, CDR2 SMNVEV (reference sequence). The CDR3 totals 15 residues. CDR3 in amino acids: CASSLQGVGNQPQHF. In nucleotides, the CDR3 is TGTGCCAGCAGTTTACAAGGGGTTGGCAATCAGCCCCAGCATTTT.

The gene calls are TRBV5-1 and TRBJ2-1; D not certain. In germline, CDR1 is SGHRS, CDR2 YFSETQ. Trimming removed 0 bases from V and 6 bases from J, with 10 bases in between. CDR3 size: 14 residues. Here the CDR3 DNA reads TGCGCCAGCAGCTTGGACGGTAGCTTCAATGAGCAGTTCTTC. Its translation: CASSLDGSFNEQFF.

This clone appeared a single time. The chain links TRBV4-2 to TRBJ1-2; possible D gene TRBD1, 6 bases. Trimming cost V 4 bases and J 3 bases, with 15 bases left between them. The CDR3 covers 15 residues. Looked up from germline, CDR1 is LGHNA and CDR2 is YNFKEQ. The CDR3 loop is CASSLPGGQDYGYTF. CDR3 DNA: TGTGCCAGCAGCCTCCCCGGGGGGCAGGACTATGGCTACACCTTC.

The gene calls are TRBV30 and TRBJ1-6; a weak D match, TRBD1 (6 bases). The CDR3 length is 13 residues. CDR1 and CDR2 (germline): GTSNPN, SVGIG (reference sequence). The germline V and J ends were trimmed by 8 bases and 6 bases, with 14 bases remaining between them. CDR3 sequence: CARAGQFNSPLHF. DNA of the CDR3: TGTGCCCGCGCCGGACAGTTTAATTCACCCCTCCACTTT.

The chain joins TRBV7-8 to TRBJ2-1, with D perhaps TRBD1 or TRBD2 (5 bases each). The CDR3 runs to 13 residues. The germline V and J ends were trimmed by 5 bases and 9 bases, with 14 bases remaining between them. The germline V gene encodes CDR1 SGHVS and CDR2 FQNEAQ. This CDR3 is CASSQGTDGEQFF. The CDR3 DNA reads as TGTGCCAGCAGCCAAGGGACCGACGGTGAGCAGTTCTTC.

The V call is TRBV7-8, the J call TRBJ2-5; no clear D gene. Germline CDR1 and CDR2: SGHVS and FQNEAQ. This CDR3 has 15 amino acids. V was shortened by 1 base and J by 5 bases, with 14 bases between the two germline ends. CDR3 protein: CASSLGRAPPETQYF. DNA for the CDR3: TGTGCCAGCAGCTTAGGTCGGGCTCCCCCCGAGACCCAGTACTTC.

The CDR3 region is CASSGSDRRAFF. The DNA for the CDR3 is TGTGCCAGCAGCGGGAGTGACAGGAGGGCTTTCTTT. The chain links TRBV3-1 (or the pseudogene TRBV3-2) to TRBJ1-1, with a tentative D call TRBD1 (6 bases). Germline loops: CDR1 LGHDT, CDR2 YNNKEL (reference sequence). V lost 5 bases, J lost 11 bases, and 15 bases lay in between. The CDR3 contains 12 residues.